This T cell receptor beta chain came from a study of blood T cell repertoires in COVID-19. V shed 1 base and J 2 bases; nucleotides not matched to a gene: 13. This CDR3 comprises 19 residues. Germline lookup yields CDR1 SGHRS and CDR2 YFSETQ. The protocol was immunoSEQ multiplex PCR, while the TCRdb copy is restricted to in-frame clones and leaves out a portion. The sample has about 410,000 clones, over 85% seen once. Recovered Cohort 3 donors showed two negative PCRs, clearance, or symptom resolution. The sequence came from a woman in her thirties who had recovered from COVID-19. The chain has TRBV5-1 and TRBJ2-7; the match to TRBD2 covers 12 bases. The sequenced material came from PBMCs or T cells enriched from blood (not recorded which). In DNA, the CDR3 is TGCGCCAGCAGCTTGAATTCTGCTAGCGGGAGGGCTTTTCCCTACGAGCAGTACTTC. This codes for CASSLNSASGRAFPYEQYF.